The entry below describes one T cell receptor beta chain. The CDR3 sequence is 15 residues long. In germline, CDR1 is LNHDA, CDR2 SQIVND (reference sequence). V lost 2 bases to trimming and J lost 5 bases; unmatched junction nucleotides: 6. This specimen belongs to a study of OX40 agonist ivuxolimab in advanced cancers. Only in-frame clones appear in the TCRdb table, and some are missing; sequencing was by immunoSEQ multiplex PCR. The sample carries tens of thousands of clones, around 88% recorded once. Patients who had autoimmune disease history or got systemic immunosuppression were left out. The sequences come from CD4+ or CD8+ T cells sorted from blood, collected in a trial of the OX40 agonist ivuxolimab. V gene TRBV19 combines with J gene TRBJ2-1; 7 nucleotides line up with TRBD2. The clonotype originates from an adult with an advanced solid tumor such as melanoma, head and neck, liver or kidney cancer. CDR3 region: CASSIREAPNNEQFF. The CDR3 nucleotides are TGTGCCAGTAGTATACGGGAGGCACCTAACAATGAGCAGTTCTTC.